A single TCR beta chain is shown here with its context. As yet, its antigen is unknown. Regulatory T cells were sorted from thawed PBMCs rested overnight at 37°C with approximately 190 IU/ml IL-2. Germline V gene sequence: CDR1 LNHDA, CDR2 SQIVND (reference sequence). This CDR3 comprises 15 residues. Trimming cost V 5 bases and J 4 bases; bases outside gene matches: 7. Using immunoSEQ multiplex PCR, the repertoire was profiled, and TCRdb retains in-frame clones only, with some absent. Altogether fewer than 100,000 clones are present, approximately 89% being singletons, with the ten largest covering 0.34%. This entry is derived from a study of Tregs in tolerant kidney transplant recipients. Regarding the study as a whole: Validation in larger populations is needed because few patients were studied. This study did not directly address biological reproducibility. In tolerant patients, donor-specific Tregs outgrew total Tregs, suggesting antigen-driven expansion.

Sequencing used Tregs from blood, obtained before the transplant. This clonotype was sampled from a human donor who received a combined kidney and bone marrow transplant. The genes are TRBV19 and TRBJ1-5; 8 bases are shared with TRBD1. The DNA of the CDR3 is TGTGCCAGTAGTCTTGCCGACAGGGGTAATCAGCCCCAGCATTTT. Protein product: CASSLADRGNQPQHF.